This TCR beta chain was retrieved from a study of cytomegalovirus exposure and HLA in healthy donors. Study-level information: The 120 validation repertoires were produced on the same platform as the 670 or so repertoires of the first cohort. This was reported in a later analysis.

V was clipped by 7 bases and J by 0 bases, with 16 bases between them. This CDR3 is 14 amino acids long. Germline V gene data show CDR1 as SQVTM and CDR2 as ANQGSEA. The data were produced by immunoSEQ multiplex PCR, yet TCRdb's version contains in-frame clones alone and is incomplete. The sample includes some 170,000 clones, 86% seen only once; the top ten take around 7.2%. Note on this clone: Antigen unknown.

Whole-study findings and limits: The study flagged fewer than 200 TCR beta chains as cytomegalovirus-associated. Usually a TCR sequence was rare, but some public TCRs were found in many donors.

This TCR derives from a man between 25 and 39 years old in good health and CMV-seropositive. V usage is TRBV29-1 and J usage is TRBJ2-7; D is undetermined. Sequencing was carried out using PBMCs. In DNA, the CDR3 is TGCAGCGCTAAAAAGGACGCGAGCTCCTACGAGCAGTACTTC. Its translation: CSAKKDASSYEQYF.